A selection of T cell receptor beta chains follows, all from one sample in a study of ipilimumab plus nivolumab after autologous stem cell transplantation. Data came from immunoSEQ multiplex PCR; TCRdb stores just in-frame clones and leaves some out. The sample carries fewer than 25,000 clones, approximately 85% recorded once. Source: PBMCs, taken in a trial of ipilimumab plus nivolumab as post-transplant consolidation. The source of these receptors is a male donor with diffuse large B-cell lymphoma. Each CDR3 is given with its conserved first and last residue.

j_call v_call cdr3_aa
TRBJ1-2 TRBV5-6 CASSLTRWREEGYTF
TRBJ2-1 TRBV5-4 CASSLAGSYNEQFF
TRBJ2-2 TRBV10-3 CASSPFRTGELFF
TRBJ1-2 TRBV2 CASSEIEIRDRGSGGYTF
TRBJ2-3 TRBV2 CASSRDRETPQYF
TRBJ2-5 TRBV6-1 CASSVDDRVGSQYF
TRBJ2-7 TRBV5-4 CACGRDFGEQYF
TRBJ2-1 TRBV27 CASSLGLRRGGYNEQFF
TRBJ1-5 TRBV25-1 CASSEYLEGAQPQHF
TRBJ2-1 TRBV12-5 CASGLVAQFF
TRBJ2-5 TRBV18 CASSPDRVQETQYF
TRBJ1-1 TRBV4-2 CASSHTGTERPEAFF
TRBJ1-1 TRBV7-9 CASTPQGQAGTEAFF
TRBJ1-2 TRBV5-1 CASSSRTGDYGYTF
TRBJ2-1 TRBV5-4 CASSLGTSGGAMKFF
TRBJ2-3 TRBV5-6 CASSLGLAGTWLSTDTQYF
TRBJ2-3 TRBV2 CASSVFGGTDTQYF
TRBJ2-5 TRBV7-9 CASSLRPNQETQYF
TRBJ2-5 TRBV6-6 CASSYEVGETQYF
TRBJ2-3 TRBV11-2 CASSLEGGWSTDTQYF
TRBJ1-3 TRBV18 CASSPLQNTIYF
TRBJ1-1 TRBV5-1 CASSPAGGMNTEAFF
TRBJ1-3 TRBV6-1 CASSESGDDSGNTIYF
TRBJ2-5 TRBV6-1 CASSDPAGGETQYF
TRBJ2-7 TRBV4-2 CASSLGDRAYEQYF
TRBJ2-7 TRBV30 CAWSVSGRGRRAEQYF
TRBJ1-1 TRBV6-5 CASSYQEGWGTEAFF
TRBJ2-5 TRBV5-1 CASSLFAAGVQETQYF
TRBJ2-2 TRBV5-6 CASSFRTSGGRAGELFF
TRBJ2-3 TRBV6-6 CASSYRSSTDTQYF
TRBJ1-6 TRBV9 CASSVRPDSTNSPLHF
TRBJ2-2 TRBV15 CATSSPLGGHTGELFF
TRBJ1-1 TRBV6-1 CASTPNRGWSTEAFF
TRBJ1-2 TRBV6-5 CASSYSFVDYGYTF
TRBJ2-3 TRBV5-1 CASSLAGIGDTQYF
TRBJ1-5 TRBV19 CASSQQGDGNQPQHF
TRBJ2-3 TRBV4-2 CASSQDPTGTDTDTQYF
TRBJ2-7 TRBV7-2 CASSPAVDTYEQYF
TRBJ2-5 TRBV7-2 CASSPRGGGGTQYF
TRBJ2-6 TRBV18 CASSPDSGANVLTF
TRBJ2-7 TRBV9 CASSVRPGTSGRYEQYF
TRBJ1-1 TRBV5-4 CASSKGSGNTEAFF
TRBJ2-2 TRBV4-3 CASSRTEGGGELFF
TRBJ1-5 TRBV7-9 CAGDRMPLGTRPQHF
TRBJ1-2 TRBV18 CASSPGLPVYGYTF